What follows are 20 T cell receptor beta chains derived from one specimen sequenced in a study of cytomegalovirus exposure and HLA in healthy donors. Researchers ran the PCR with 60 Vbeta and 13 Jbeta primers. Assay: immunoSEQ multiplex PCR; the TCRdb copy retains only in-frame clones and omits some. The table has fewer than 200,000 clones, roughly 88% seen once; the top ten hold around 1.2%. Sequenced sample: PBMCs. These receptor sequences come from a girl aged 2 to 9 in good health and CMV-seropositive.

V and J are TRBV13 and TRBJ1-3; no clear D. This CDR3 has 14 residues. Deletions cut 2 bases from V and 0 bases from J, with 5 bases between. Per germline, CDR1 PRHDT and CDR2 FYEKMQ (reference sequence). CDR3 loop: CASSLTSSGNTIYF. The DNA for the CDR3 is TGTGCCAGCAGCTTAACGAGCTCTGGAAACACCATATATTTT.

This chain uses TRBV6-5 with TRBJ1-1, with D unclear. V lost 1 base and J lost 4, with 7 bases in between. Germline V gene sequence: CDR1 MNHEY, CDR2 SVGAGI. The CDR3 extends over 13 amino acids. This CDR3 reads CASSYLRVTEAFF. CDR3 bases: TGTGCCAGCAGTTACTTACGGGTCACTGAAGCTTTCTTT.

CDR3 sequence reads: CASSPLVGGPPYEQYF. The DNA for the CDR3 is TGTGCCAGCAGCCCGTTGGTAGGAGGGCCACCCTACGAGCAGTACTTC. The chain links TRBV11-2 to TRBJ2-7; the D gene is possibly TRBD2 (6 bases). The CDR3 runs to 16 residues. Germline loops: CDR1 SGHAT, CDR2 FQNNGV. V was cut by 5 bases and J by 2 bases, with 19 bases left in between.

The V call is TRBV2, the J call TRBJ1-2; unclear D gene. Trimming took 4 bases from V and 4 from J, leaving 13 bases between them. Germline V CDR1 and CDR2: SNHLY, FYNNEI. The CDR3 has 14 residues. The CDR3 region is CASSGGRLVYGYTF. The CDR3 nucleotides read TGTGCCAGCAGTGGAGGCCGCCTCGTCTATGGCTACACCTTC.

This clone was recorded once. The chain couples TRBV6-5 to TRBJ2-7, with a possible D match to TRBD1 (6 bases). CDR3 size: 15 residues. Germline lookup yields CDR1 MNHEY and CDR2 SVGAGI. V lost 2 bases, J lost 6 bases, and 17 bases lay in between. The CDR3 DNA reads TGTGCCAGCAGTTACCACAGGGTTGCCCCCCGCGAGCAGTACTTC. Amino acids: CASSYHRVAPREQYF.

V usage is TRBV11-2 and J usage is TRBJ1-1, with D unresolved. Germline values: CDR1 SGHAT, CDR2 FQNNGV. The CDR3 spans 11 residues. Trimming pared 5 bases from V and 5 bases from J, leaving 6 bases between. The CDR3 coding sequence is TGTGCCAGCAGCCGAGGGACTGAAGCTTTCTTT. Its protein product is CASSRGTEAFF. Supplemented by reference TRBV11-2 and TRBJ1-1, the full variable domain reads EAGVAQSPRYKIIEKRQSVAFWCNPISGHATLYWYQQILGQGPKLLIQFQNNGVVDDSQLPKDRFSAERLKGVDSTLKIQPAKLEDSAVYLCASSRGTEAFFGQGTRLTVV.

The V call is TRBV5-8, the J call TRBJ1-2; D perhaps matches TRBD1 (6 bases). The V gene lost 0 bases and the J gene lost 0 bases, with 18 bases spanning the gap. Germline CDR1 is SGHTS and CDR2 is YDEGEE. This CDR3 is built from 18 residues. In DNA, the CDR3 is TGTGCCAGCAGCTTGGGCAGCTTGGTACAGGGAGCTAACTATGGCTACACCTTC. Translation gives CASSLGSLVQGANYGYTF.

The chain has TRBV25-1 and TRBJ1-5; D gene uncertain. This CDR3 region has 16 residues. V was pared by 6 bases and J by 3 bases, with 18 bases between. Germline V lookup: CDR1 MGHDK, CDR2 SYGVNS. CDR3 bases: TGTGCCAGCAGCCCCTCGAGCGGCCGAATCAATCAGCCCCAGCATTTT. Translation: CASSPSSGRINQPQHF. Using reference TRBV25-1 and TRBJ1-5 for the parts outside the CDR3, the full variable domain is EADIYQTPRYLVIGTGKKITLECSQTMGHDKMYWYQQDPGMELHLIHYSYGVNSTEKGDLSSESTVSRIRTEHFPLTLESARPSHTSQYLCASSPSSGRINQPQHFGDGTRLSIL.

The V and J genes are TRBV2 and TRBJ1-2; possible D gene TRBD1, 6 bases. Between the trimmed V and J ends, which lost 6 bases and 5 bases, there was a span of 13 bases. The CDR3 is made up of 13 amino acids. Germline V gives CDR1 SNHLY, CDR2 FYNNEI. This CDR3 reads CASRTGLWYGYTF. DNA of the CDR3: TGTGCCAGCAGGACAGGTTTATGGTATGGCTACACCTTC. Full variable domain (outside the CDR3, taken from reference TRBV2 and TRBJ1-2): EPEVTQTPSHQVTQMGQEVILRCVPISNHLYFYWYRQILGQKVEFLVSFYNNEISEKSEIFDDQFSVERPDGSNFTLKIRSTKLEDSAMYFCASRTGLWYGYTFGSGTRLTVV.

This chain connects TRBV2 to TRBJ1-6; D remains ambiguous. CDR1 SNHLY and CDR2 FYNNEI come from the germline V gene. The V gene lost 6 bases and the J gene lost 13 bases, with 10 bases spanning the gap. CDR3 size: 11 residues. CDR3 nucleotides: TGTGCCAGCAGGACAAGTGGGCCCCTCCACTTT. It translates to CASRTSGPLHF.

The chain carries TRBV30 and TRBJ2-7; TRBD1 matches 10 bases. CDR1 and CDR2 from the germline V gene are GTSNPN and SVGIG (reference sequence). J lost 3 bases, V lost 1 base, and 3 bases had no gene match. This CDR3 is 14 amino acids long. The CDR3 is CAWSDGTGVYEQYF. The DNA of the CDR3 is TGTGCCTGGAGTGACGGGACAGGGGTCTACGAGCAGTACTTC.

The chain couples TRBV7-2 to TRBJ2-1, with 8 bases fitting TRBD1. CDR1 SGHTA and CDR2 FQGNSA come from the germline V gene. The V segment lost 4 bases and the J segment 0 bases; nucleotides outside the gene matches: 2. The CDR3 totals 15 residues. The CDR3 region is CASSSDRGSYNEQFF. The CDR3 DNA follows: TGTGCCAGCAGCTCCGACAGGGGCTCCTACAATGAGCAGTTCTTC.

The V call is TRBV6-1, the J call TRBJ1-3, with D maybe TRBD1 (5 bases). V gave up 6 bases and J gave up 2 bases, with 14 bases separating them. From germline, CDR1 is MNHNS and CDR2 SASEGT. The CDR3 has 15 amino acids. The CDR3 DNA reads as TGTGCCAGCAGAGATCAGGGTACAACTGGAAACACCATATATTTT. Protein sequence: CASRDQGTTGNTIYF.

The chain combines TRBV27 with TRBJ2-7; the D is unclear. Trimming removed 2 bases from V and 1 base from J, with 12 bases in between. The CDR3 contains 15 residues. CDR1 is MNHEY, CDR2 SMNVEV, per germline (reference sequence). The CDR3 region is CASSLMSPGSYEQYF. The CDR3 bases are TGTGCCAGCAGTTTAATGTCCCCGGGTTCCTACGAGCAGTACTTC.

V is TRBV28 and J is TRBJ2-7; possibly TRBD2 for D (6 bases). CDR1 MDHEN and CDR2 SYDVKM come from the germline V gene. V lost 6 bases, J lost 4 bases, and 19 bases lay in between. This CDR3 has 15 residues. As DNA, the CDR3 is TGTGCCAGCAGACGACCCGGGACCGGGGGATACGAGCAGTACTTC. As protein: CASRRPGTGGYEQYF. The full variable domain, in which reference TRBV28 and TRBJ2-7 provide the parts outside the CDR3, is DVKVTQSSRYLVKRTGEKVFLECVQDMDHENMFWYRQDPGLGLRLIYFSYDVKMKEKGDIPEGYSVSREKKERFSLILESASTNQTSMYLCASRRPGTGGYEQYFGPGTRLTVT.

This clone was observed a handful of times. The V gene is TRBV5-1, the J gene TRBJ1-2; TRBD1 might be the D (5 bases). Between the trimmed V and J ends, which lost 5 bases and 8 bases, there was a span of 16 bases. Per germline, CDR1 SGHRS and CDR2 YFSETQ. There are 13 residues in the CDR3. The CDR3 DNA follows: TGCGCCAGCAGTTCGTCTGTAAGGGGAGGCTACACCTTC. Its protein is CASSSSVRGGYTF.

The genes are TRBV19 and TRBJ1-2, with 7 bases fitting TRBD1. The CDR3 consists of 16 residues. The germline V gene encodes CDR1 LNHDA and CDR2 SQIVND (reference sequence). The V gene end was trimmed by 4 bases and the J gene end by 1 base; junction bases not matched to a gene: 9. In DNA form, the CDR3 reads TGTGCCAGTAGTACTTGGACAGGACGGATTAACTATGGCTACACCTTC. Its translation: CASSTWTGRINYGYTF.

This clone was recorded only once. The rearrangement links TRBV10-3 to TRBJ1-2; D gene ambiguous. This CDR3 contains 14 residues. Trimming removed 10 bases at V and 0 bases at J, with 15 bases between. Germline CDR1 and CDR2: ENHRY and SYGVKD. The CDR3 nucleotides are TGTGCCACGCGACCGCGGGGAACTAACTATGGCTACACCTTC. Translation gives CATRPRGTNYGYTF.

V is TRBV4-1 and J is TRBJ2-3; weak D call: TRBD2 (5 bases). Between the trimmed V and J ends, which lost 5 bases and 1 base, there was a span of 16 bases. The V gene's germline CDR1 is MGHRA and CDR2 YSYEKL. This CDR3 contains 16 residues. In DNA form, the CDR3 reads TGCGCCAGCAGCTACCCGGGGAGAAAATGCACAGATACGCAGTATTTT. This codes for CASSYPGRKCTDTQYF.

The CDR3 DNA reads TGCGCCAGCAGGGGCAGGGGGAACACTGAAGCTTTCTTT. Amino acids: CASRGRGNTEAFF. The chain carries TRBV10-2 and TRBJ1-1, with a weak D call TRBD1 (6 bases). V gave up 6 bases and J gave up 1 base, with 9 bases separating them. The CDR3 totals 13 residues. CDR1 and CDR2 from the germline V gene are WSHSY and SAAADI.